This TCR beta chain was profiled in a study of blood T cell repertoires in COVID-19. Turning to the study itself: Material from acute and convalescent COVID-19 was sourced from the United States, Italy and Spain. The cDNA or gDNA used as material had been derived from T cells, B-cell-depleted T cells, or PBMCs.

This table comes from immunoSEQ multiplex PCR, and its TCRdb copy is limited to in-frame clones, with some not included. The table shows roughly 260,000 clones, with around 93% occurring only once. Everyone who took part was roughly 18 to 89 years old, and they came from about two dozen US areas. Cohort assignment relied on participant-reported clinical history. Germline CDR1 reads SGHRS; CDR2 reads YFSETQ. The CDR3 has 16 residues. J gave up 3 bases and V 1 base, and 6 bases lay outside the gene matches. The specimen was PBMCs or T cells enriched from blood (not recorded which). V usage is TRBV5-1 and J usage is TRBJ2-2; TRBD1 agrees at 7 bases. This receptor was obtained from a human donor in a cohort exposed to, infected with or recovered from COVID-19 (not recorded which). The donor label of this sample is uncertain. This CDR3 is CASSLTHRGDTGELFF. The CDR3 coding sequence is TGCGCCAGCAGCTTGACTCACAGGGGAGACACCGGGGAGCTGTTTTTT.